Listed below are T cell receptor beta chains from one sample, sequenced in a study of shared clonotypes between healthy human individuals. Some clones are missing from TCRdb's copy, which holds only in-frame ones; the method was immunoSEQ multiplex PCR. The sample comprises 2,500,000 or so clones, around 92% of which are singletons, and around 0.4% rests with the top ten. Sequenced: naive CD4+ T cells from PBMCs. The source is a young man in good health. Some clones in this sample may be carry-over from other donors' samples. CDR3s include the opening cysteine and the closing phenylalanine or tryptophan. The D gene is left open where the match is weak. Expanded clones are given a class, and other clones once, few, many or no size at all.

TRBV5-1	.	TRBJ2-5	.	CASKATPTQETQYF	TGCGCCAGCAAGGCGACGCCCACCCAAGAGACCCAGTACTTC
TRBV5-6	.	TRBJ2-5	.	CASSFGIGTRPTQYF	TGTGCCAGCAGCTTCGGGATAGGAACTCGTCCGACCCAGTACTTC
TRBV18	.	TRBJ2-2	.	CASSPPVGANTGELFF	TGTGCCAGCTCACCTCCAGTAGGGGCGAACACCGGGGAGCTGTTTTTT
TRBV30	.	TRBJ1-6	.	CPEGHFGSPLHF	TGTCCCGAGGGACATTTTGGATCACCCCTCCACTTT
TRBV7-2	.	TRBJ2-5	.	CASSPPGGRQETQYF	TGTGCCAGCAGCCCCCCGGGGGGCAGGCAAGAGACCCAGTACTTC
TRBV6-1	.	TRBJ1-4	.	CASSEVGGAGEKLFF	TGTGCCAGCAGTGAAGTGGGGGGCGCGGGTGAAAAACTGTTTTTT
TRBV6-5	.	TRBJ2-6	TRBD1	CASSYRKGAPGVLTF	TGTGCCAGCAGTTACCGAAAGGGGGCCCCAGGCGTCCTGACTTTC
TRBV5-1	.	TRBJ2-1	TRBD2	CASSKDSGDYNEQFF	TGCGCCAGCAGCAAAGATAGCGGGGACTACAATGAGCAGTTCTTC
TRBV6-4	.	TRBJ2-7	.	CASSDSLDHSYEQYF	TGTGCCAGCAGTGATTCTTTGGACCACTCCTACGAGCAGTACTTC
TRBV6-1	.	TRBJ2-5	.	CASSDMTGYETQYF	TGTGCCAGCAGTGATATGACAGGCTATGAGACCCAGTACTTC
TRBV7-6	.	TRBJ2-3	.	CASSLVVRGPGFDTQYF	TGTGCCAGCAGCTTAGTAGTGCGGGGCCCCGGGTTCGATACGCAGTATTTT
TRBV7-8	.	TRBJ2-2	.	CASSPLGLKNTGELFF	TGTGCCAGCAGCCCCCTGGGCCTCAAGAACACCGGGGAGCTGTTTTTT
TRBV30	.	TRBJ1-5	.	CAWSSFVQNQPQHF	TGTGCCTGGAGTTCTTTTGTCCAGAATCAGCCCCAGCATTTT
TRBV6-5	.	TRBJ2-7	.	CASKNGAGDYEQYF	TGTGCCAGCAAAAACGGGGCAGGCGACTACGAGCAGTACTTC
TRBV12-5	.	TRBJ2-7	.	CASGLALGDSQVEQYF	TGTGCTAGTGGTTTGGCACTAGGGGACTCCCAAGTCGAGCAGTACTTC
TRBV28	.	TRBJ1-5	.	CASRGSNQPQHF	TGTGCCAGCAGAGGGTCGAATCAGCCCCAGCATTTT
TRBV11-2	.	TRBJ2-5	.	CASSLRGGGETQYF	TGTGCCAGCAGCTTACGGGGTGGAGGAGAGACCCAGTACTTC
TRBV11-2	.	TRBJ2-1	.	CASSPSGTAGDEQFF	TGTGCCAGCAGCCCGTCCGGGACAGCGGGGGATGAGCAGTTCTTC
TRBV6-1	.	TRBJ2-7	TRBD2	CASSVREWYEQYF	TGTGCCAGCAGTGTGCGGGAGTGGTACGAGCAGTACTTC
TRBV5-1	once	TRBJ2-1	TRBD2	CASSLDPSGKTNEQFF	TGCGCCAGCAGCTTGGACCCTAGCGGGAAAACCAATGAGCAGTTCTTC
TRBV5-1	.	TRBJ2-1	TRBD2	CASSWDVFGRKIVHNEQFF	TGCGCCAGCAGCTGGGATGTTTTCGGGAGGAAGATCGTCCACAATGAGCAGTTCTTC
TRBV9	.	TRBJ2-5	TRBD1	CASSVARGSQETQYF	TGTGCCAGCAGCGTAGCCAGGGGGTCCCAAGAGACCCAGTACTTC
TRBV5-6	.	TRBJ1-1	.	CASSPIASDGNTEAFF	TGTGCCAGCAGCCCGATCGCGTCCGATGGGAACACTGAAGCTTTCTTT
TRBV6-5	.	TRBJ1-6	.	CASRSNSPLHF	TGTGCCAGCAGGTCTAATTCACCCCTCCACTTT
TRBV28	.	TRBJ2-3	.	CASSYSTDTQYF	TGTGCCAGCAGTTACAGCACAGATACGCAGTATTTT
TRBV6-5	.	TRBJ1-4	.	CASSYSGPATNEKLFF	TGTGCCAGCAGTTACTCGGGACCGGCAACTAATGAAAAACTGTTTTTT
TRBV7-9	.	TRBJ2-7	.	CASSLIGGYEQYF	TGTGCCAGCAGCTTAATCGGGGGATACGAGCAGTACTTC
TRBV9	.	TRBJ2-7	TRBD1	CASSPRDRTSSGSYEQYF	TGTGCCAGCAGCCCCCGGGACAGGACCTCTTCGGGCTCCTACGAGCAGTACTTC
TRBV19	few	TRBJ1-1	.	CASSIGAGGAEAFF	TGTGCCAGTAGTATAGGCGCAGGTGGGGCTGAAGCTTTCTTT
TRBV5-1	.	TRBJ2-5	.	CASSLGATSSETQYF	TGCGCCAGCAGCTTGGGGGCCACTAGCTCGGAGACCCAGTACTTC
TRBV7-9	.	TRBJ2-3	TRBD1	CASRPGTGGPSDTQYF	TGTGCCAGCAGACCCGGGACAGGGGGGCCCTCAGATACGCAGTATTTT
TRBV5-6	once	TRBJ1-6	.	CASSSTLPNSPLHF	TGTGCCAGCAGCTCCACCCTTCCGAATTCACCCCTCCACTTT
TRBV27	.	TRBJ2-3	.	CASSSTGGTQYF	TGTGCCAGCAGTTCCACAGGAGGTACGCAGTATTTT
TRBV4-1	.	TRBJ1-2	.	CASSQPGDGYTF	TGCGCCAGCAGCCAACCAGGGGATGGCTACACCTTC
TRBV5-1	.	TRBJ2-4	.	CASRDTAAKNIQYF	TGCGCCAGCAGGGATACGGCCGCCAAAAACATTCAGTACTTC
TRBV6-5	.	TRBJ2-7	.	CASRVTYEQYF	TGTGCCAGCAGAGTAACCTACGAGCAGTACTTC
TRBV28	.	TRBJ2-5	.	CASSLAIGGGARQETQYF	TGTGCCAGCAGTTTAGCTATTGGAGGGGGCGCGAGGCAAGAGACCCAGTACTTC
TRBV5-6	.	TRBJ2-5	TRBD2	CASRGTSGTQETQYF	TGTGCCAGCAGGGGGACTAGCGGGACCCAAGAGACCCAGTACTTC
TRBV2	once	TRBJ1-3	TRBD1	CASSGQGLSSGNTIYF	TGTGCCAGCAGTGGACAGGGCCTATCGTCTGGAAACACCATATATTTT
TRBV9	.	TRBJ2-2	.	CASSEEGGTLFF	TGTGCCAGCAGTGAGGAAGGCGGGACGCTGTTTTTT
TRBV6-6	.	TRBJ1-2	.	CASSPGTYGYTF	TGTGCCAGCAGCCCCGGGACTTATGGCTACACCTTC
TRBV5-8	.	TRBJ2-1	TRBD1	CASSRDRPTQFF	TGTGCCAGCAGCCGGGACAGGCCCACGCAGTTCTTC
TRBV5-4	.	TRBJ1-4	TRBD1	CASSLDRGDEKLFF	TGTGCCAGCAGCTTGGACAGGGGCGACGAAAAACTGTTTTTT
TRBV11-2	.	TRBJ2-6	.	CASSWTRSGANVLTF	TGTGCCAGCAGCTGGACACGCTCTGGGGCCAACGTCCTGACTTTC
TRBV2	.	TRBJ1-1	TRBD1	CASSATGESSRAFF	TGTGCCAGCAGTGCGACAGGGGAGAGCAGTCGGGCTTTCTTT